What follows is one T cell receptor (beta chain) and its context. Antigen: not known. The data belong to a study of CD8+ T cells in alopecia areata. Across the study: Twice daily, treated patients received 5 to 10 mg of oral tofacitinib.

Treatment described: oral pan-JAK inhibitor, 5-10 mg twice daily. Sampling of alopecia areata patients yielded lesional scalp punch biopsies as well as peripheral blood. In each case, RNA was isolated and then reverse transcribed into cDNA as the sequencing template. Only in-frame clones appear in the TCRdb table, and some are missing; sequencing was by immunoSEQ multiplex PCR. Found here are a few hundred thousand clones, 60% of them singletons; the top ten hold 0.93%. Study results and caveats: Mice gave a clearer picture of TCR sharing than patients did, possibly for HLA-related reasons. With one nonresponder, baseline CD8+ expansion's link to response remains uncertain.

The sample in question was CD4+ T cells sorted from blood, obtained at approximately week 51, from a patient treated with tofacitinib. The clonotype comes from a human donor with alopecia areata.

For the CDR3, the DNA is TGTGCCAGCAGACAGGGAAGCTCCTACGAGCAGTACTTC. It yields the protein CASRQGSSYEQYF. This chain links TRBV25-1 with TRBJ2-7; D possibly corresponds to TRBD1 (6 bases). CDR1 MGHDK and CDR2 SYGVNS come from the germline V gene. The CDR3 loop spans 13 amino acids. Trimming left V 6 bases short and J 0 bases short, with 9 bases between.